These 20 T cell receptor beta chains were all obtained from the same sample, sequenced in a study of blood T cells in healthy people across ages. A second roughly 6 to 11 cycle PCR used barcoded and J-beta primers. Each CDR3 protein is one row after TCRdb ran MiXCR on the 5' RACE reads. The sample yields 1,800,000 or so distinct CDR3 sequences, more than 35% seen once. Sequencing used blood. These receptors were obtained from a human donor in good health.

The V call is TRBV5-1, the J call TRBJ2-1; 9 bases match TRBD1. Germline CDR1 SGHRS, CDR2 YFSETQ. The V gene end was trimmed by 4 bases and the J gene end by 6 bases; junction bases not matched to a gene: 8. The CDR3 covers 15 residues. CDR3 sequence (DNA): TGCGCCAGCAGCGCCGGGACAGGGATCATCAATGAGCAGTTCTTC. Its protein product is CASSAGTGIINEQFF.

This clonotype occurred a few times. The chain uses TRBV7-9 and TRBJ2-7; 7 bases align to TRBD1. The J call is uncertain, as TRBJ2-5 better fits the DNA end. The germline CDR1 and CDR2 sequences are SEHNR and FQNEAQ (reference sequence). CDR3 length: 15 residues. CDR3 protein: CASSTYRGAGETQYF. The CDR3 DNA follows: TGTGCCAGCAGCACCTACAGGGGCGCCGGGGAGACCCAGTACTTC.

A remark on this clonotype: This may be a read error: a much more frequent sequence differs by one nucleotide. V is TRBV2 and J is TRBJ1-1; TRBD1 matches at 9 bases. The CDR3 totals 14 residues. Germline V gives CDR1 SNHLY, CDR2 FYNNEI. DNA of the CDR3: TGTGTCAGCAGTGAATGGGGACAGGGTATTGAAGCTTTCTTT. Its protein product is CVSSEWGQGIEAFF.

This clonotype was seen a handful of times. This chain's CDR3 is CSVDRTPGGYTF. DNA for the CDR3: TGCAGCGTTGATCGGACCCCGGGTGGCTACACCTTC. The chain joins TRBV29-1 to TRBJ1-2; D gene unclear. The CDR3 contains 12 residues. Germline V gene data show CDR1 as SQVTM and CDR2 as ANQGSEA. Trimming took 3 bases from V and 7 from J, leaving 12 bases between them.

This clonotype showed up just a few times. The genes are TRBV4-1 and TRBJ1-1, with 8 bases aligning to TRBD1. The V gene's germline CDR1 is MGHRA and CDR2 YSYEKL. This CDR3 contains 15 residues. Losses at the gene ends were 1 base for V and 4 bases for J; bases not matched to a gene: 5. CDR3 protein: CASSQVTGGVTEAFF. The CDR3 DNA follows: TGCGCCAGCAGCCAAGTTACAGGGGGGGTCACTGAAGCTTTCTTT.

The chain carries TRBV29-1 and TRBJ2-3; D is possibly TRBD1 (7 bases). Germline lookup yields CDR1 SQVTM and CDR2 ANQGSEA. The germline V and J ends were trimmed by 6 bases and 4 bases, with 11 bases remaining between them. The CDR3 length is 12 residues. CDR3 in DNA: TGCAGCGTGGAGGGGGCGGCAGATACGCAGTATTTT. This encodes CSVEGAADTQYF.

The chain employs TRBV9 and TRBJ2-4; D ambiguous. Germline assignment: CDR1 SGDLS and CDR2 YYNGEE. Trimming cost V 1 base and J 13 bases, with 18 bases left between them. This CDR3 spans 14 amino acids. CDR3 in amino acids: CASSVKDNSRKQYF. CDR3 nucleotides: TGTGCCAGCAGCGTAAAAGACAACTCTCGCAAGCAGTACTTC.

The rearrangement joins TRBV29-1 to TRBJ1-1; D gene uncertain. CDR1 and CDR2 from the germline V gene are SQVTM and ANQGSEA. The CDR3 consists of 13 residues. V lost 2 bases, J lost 5 bases, and 12 bases lay in between. This CDR3 is CSVEPGKRTEAFF. DNA for the CDR3: TGCAGCGTTGAACCAGGAAAGAGGACTGAAGCTTTCTTT.

The rearrangement links TRBV7-2 to TRBJ2-1; 8 bases are a match to TRBD2. The germline CDR1 and CDR2 sequences are SGHTA and FQGNSA. The CDR3 extends over 15 amino acids. Germline trimming cut 5 bases from V and 8 bases from J; bases unmatched to any gene: 11. The chain's CDR3 is CASSLEAGVMYEQFF. CDR3 in DNA: TGTGCCAGCAGCCTAGAAGCGGGGGTTATGTATGAGCAGTTCTTC.

This clonotype was detected once. The germline gene is not matched at one end of the junction; a read error may be the cause. The gene calls are TRBV4-3 and TRBJ2-5; TRBD2 matches at 10 bases. The CDR3 covers 15 residues. From germline, CDR1 is LGHNA and CDR2 YSLEER. CDR3 DNA sequence: TGCGCCAGCACTAGCGGGAGCTCCCCGAAAGAGGCCCAGTACTTC. Translating gives CASTSGSSPKEAQYF.

The V gene is TRBV3-1, the J gene TRBJ2-1; the match to TRBD2 covers 10 bases. Germline-derived CDR1 and CDR2 are LGHDT and YNNKEL (reference sequence). V lost 0 bases, J lost 6 bases, and 14 bases stayed unmatched. The CDR3 runs 19 residues. CDR3 amino acids: CASSQDPLGEAGGSNEQFF. The CDR3 DNA is TGTGCCAGCAGCCAAGACCCATTAGGGGAAGCGGGGGGGAGCAATGAGCAGTTCTTC.

The chain recombines TRBV7-6 with TRBJ2-5; the D gene is possibly TRBD1 (5 bases). V was shortened by 3 bases and J by 2 bases, with 16 bases between the two germline ends. The CDR3 runs to 16 residues. The germline CDR1 and CDR2 sequences are SGHVS and FNYEAQ. For the CDR3, the DNA is TGTGCCAGCAGCTTGGCGCATATGGGGCTTCAAGAGACCCAGTACTTC. The encoded protein is CASSLAHMGLQETQYF.

CDR3 bases: TGTGCCAGCAGCTTAGAGGTCGGGGGATACCAGCCCCAGCATTTT. This sequence encodes CASSLEVGGYQPQHF. This chain uses TRBV7-8 with TRBJ1-5, with D possibly being TRBD1 (5 bases). This CDR3 has 15 residues. The ends were cut back, 1 base at V and 7 bases at J, with 14 bases in the middle. The germline CDR1 and CDR2 sequences are SGHVS and FQNEAQ. The full variable domain, rest sourced from reference TRBV7-8 and TRBJ1-5, is GAGVSQSPRYKVAKRGQDVALRCDPISGHVSLFWYQQALGQGPEFLTYFQNEAQLDKSGLPSDRFFAERPEGSVSTLKIQRTQQEDSAVYLCASSLEVGGYQPQHFGDGTRLSIL.

V is TRBV12-3 or TRBV12-4 and J is TRBJ1-5; possible D gene TRBD1, 6 bases. The CDR3 has 16 residues. The V end lost 3 bases, the J end lost 3 bases, and 15 bases lay between the germline ends. The CDR3 coding sequence is TGTGCCAGCAGTTTTGGAAACAGGGCGCCCAATCAGCCCCAGCATTTT. Residues: CASSFGNRAPNQPQHF.

This clonotype was recorded a few times. The rearrangement joins TRBV7-2 to TRBJ2-7, with D possibly TRBD2 on 6 matching bases. Per the germline V gene, CDR1 is SGHTA and CDR2 is FQGNSA. With 2 bases removed from V and 3 bases from J, the gap between germline ends came to 14 bases. This CDR3 spans 15 amino acids. CDR3 DNA sequence: TGTGCCAGCAGCTTAAGGGGCGGGGCGCTCTACGAGCAGTACTTC. It specifies CASSLRGGALYEQYF.

This clonotype was counted only a few times. V usage is TRBV7-2 and J usage is TRBJ2-2; 7 bases are shared with TRBD2. The ends lost 7 bases at V and 3 bases at J; junction bases unmatched: 11. Per the germline V gene, CDR1 is SGHTA and CDR2 is FQGNSA. This CDR3 has 16 amino acids. The CDR3 DNA reads as TGTGCCAGCACCAAGAGGGGAGGGGTCGACACCGGGGAGCTGTTTTTT. As protein: CASTKRGGVDTGELFF.

This clonotype was detected only a few times. Sequence at one end of the junction differs from germline and may be a read error. V is TRBV4-3 and J is TRBJ2-3; possible D gene TRBD1, 6 bases. Germline V gene sequence: CDR1 LGHNA, CDR2 YSLEER. The length of the CDR3 is 14 residues. CDR3 sequence (DNA): TGCGCCGGCAGCCTTCGGACAGCAGCCTATACGCAGTATTTT. Encoded protein: CAGSLRTAAYTQYF.

The chain uses TRBV11-3 and TRBJ2-7; D remains unclear. CDR3 size: 15 residues. Germline V CDR1 and CDR2: SGHNT, YENEEA. The V gene lost 1 base and the J gene lost 0 bases, with 10 bases spanning the gap. CDR3 nucleotides: TGTGCCAGCAGCTTAGTATCGGCATACTCCTACGAGCAGTACTTC. It is translated as CASSLVSAYSYEQYF.

This chain connects TRBV4-3 to TRBJ2-5, with 11 bases that match TRBD2. The V and J ends lost 6 bases and 5 bases, in that order; junction bases with no gene match: 8. CDR1 is LGHNA and CDR2 is YSLEER in the germline V gene. This CDR3 is built from 15 residues. The CDR3 DNA reads as TGCGCCAGCAGAGCTAGTCTAGCGGGGGGTGAGACCCAGTACTTC. The encoded protein is CASRASLAGGETQYF.

The chain has TRBV4-3 and TRBJ1-1, with TRBD1 as a possible D gene (6 bases). V lost 0 bases to trimming and J lost 7 bases, with 21 bases between them. Germline V lookup: CDR1 LGHNA, CDR2 YSLEER. This CDR3 comprises 17 residues. CDR3 loop: CASSQENVWGRINEAFF. As DNA, the CDR3 is TGCGCCAGCAGCCAAGAAAACGTATGGGGGCGCATAAATGAAGCTTTCTTT.